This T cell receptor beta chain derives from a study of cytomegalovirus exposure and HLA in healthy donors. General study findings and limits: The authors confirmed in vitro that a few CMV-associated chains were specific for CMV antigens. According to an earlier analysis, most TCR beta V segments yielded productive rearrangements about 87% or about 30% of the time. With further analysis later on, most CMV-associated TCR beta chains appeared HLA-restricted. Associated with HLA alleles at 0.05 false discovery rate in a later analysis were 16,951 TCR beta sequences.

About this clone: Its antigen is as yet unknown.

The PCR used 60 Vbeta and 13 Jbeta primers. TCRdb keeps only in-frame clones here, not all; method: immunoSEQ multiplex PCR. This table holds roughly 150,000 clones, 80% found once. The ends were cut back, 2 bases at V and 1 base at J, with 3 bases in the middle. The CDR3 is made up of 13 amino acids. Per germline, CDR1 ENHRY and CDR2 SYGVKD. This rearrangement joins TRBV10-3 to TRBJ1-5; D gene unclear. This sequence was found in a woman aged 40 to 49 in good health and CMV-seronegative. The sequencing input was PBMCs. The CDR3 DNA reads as TGTGCCATCAGTGAGAGCAGCAATCAGCCCCAGCATTTT. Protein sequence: CAISESSNQPQHF.